These T cell receptor beta chains were read from a single sample in a study of cytomegalovirus exposure and HLA in healthy donors. Assay used: immunoSEQ multiplex PCR; TCRdb lists only in-frame clones, some missing. The sample contains 120,000 or so clones, around 75% of which appear only once. The sequencing sample was made of PBMCs. These receptors all come from a woman in her forties or fifties in good health and CMV-seronegative. The CDR3 runs from the conserved cysteine through the conserved F or W. Fields, in order: J gene, D gene, V gene, clone size, CDR3 DNA, CDR3 protein. A D gene is named only where the DNA matches it firmly. Not every row has a clone size; where given, it reads once, few, many or a size class.

J gene: TRBJ2-7; D gene: NA; V gene: TRBV5-4; clone size: NA; CDR3 DNA: TGTGCCAGCAGCCAGCCGGGACTTAGCTCCTACGAGCAGTACTTC; CDR3 protein: CASSQPGLSSYEQYF
J gene: TRBJ2-7; D gene: NA; V gene: TRBV11-2; clone size: few; CDR3 DNA: TGTGCCAGCAGCTTAGGTTACGGGGACGAGCAGTACTTC; CDR3 protein: CASSLGYGDEQYF
J gene: TRBJ2-7; D gene: NA; V gene: TRBV6-1; clone size: few; CDR3 DNA: TGTGCCAGCAGTGAAGTAGGGGGCGAGCAGTACTTC; CDR3 protein: CASSEVGGEQYF
J gene: TRBJ2-5; D gene: TRBD1; V gene: TRBV5-1; clone size: NA; CDR3 DNA: TGCGCCAGCGCAGGGACAGGGGGCCAAGAGACCCAGTACTTC; CDR3 protein: CASAGTGGQETQYF
J gene: TRBJ1-2; D gene: NA; V gene: TRBV7-2; clone size: NA; CDR3 DNA: TGTGCCAGCAGCTTAGTCGCCGCGACGGGCTATGGCTACACCTTC; CDR3 protein: CASSLVAATGYGYTF
J gene: TRBJ2-1; D gene: TRBD2; V gene: TRBV5-1; clone size: once; CDR3 DNA: TGCGCCAGCAGCTTGGATCGCCTAGCGGAAGACAATGAGCAGTTCTTC; CDR3 protein: CASSLDRLAEDNEQFF
J gene: TRBJ1-2; D gene: NA; V gene: TRBV28; clone size: once; CDR3 DNA: TGTGCCAGCAGTTTATGGAGGAATGGCTACACCTTC; CDR3 protein: CASSLWRNGYTF
J gene: TRBJ2-3; D gene: TRBD2; V gene: TRBV11-2; clone size: NA; CDR3 DNA: TGTGCCAGCAGCCCCCAAGCGGGGGCTAGCACAGATACGCAGTATTTT; CDR3 protein: CASSPQAGASTDTQYF
J gene: TRBJ1-1; D gene: NA; V gene: TRBV7-2; clone size: NA; CDR3 DNA: TGTGCCAGCAGCCCTAGGCTCCTCTCGAACACTGAAGCTTTCTTT; CDR3 protein: CASSPRLLSNTEAFF
J gene: TRBJ2-5; D gene: NA; V gene: TRBV7-2; clone size: NA; CDR3 DNA: TGTGCCACCTCTGAGCGGGAGACCCAGTACTTC; CDR3 protein: CATSERETQYF
J gene: TRBJ1-1; D gene: NA; V gene: TRBV2; clone size: NA; CDR3 DNA: TGTGCCAGCAGCAAAGACATAGACACTGAAGCTTTCTTT; CDR3 protein: CASSKDIDTEAFF